One sample yielded the 20 T cell receptor beta chains listed below, sequenced in a study of CD8+CD57+ T cells in acquired aplastic anemia. Only patients with CD8+CD57+ cell expansion on flow cytometry were chosen for sequencing. CDR3 and TCR beta VDJ profiling relied on a genomic DNA template. TCRdb reprocessed the reads via MiXCR and lists one record per CDR3 protein. This table holds about 150,000 distinct CDR3 sequences, over 40% found once. Sequencing was done on a sample of sorted CD4+, CD8+, or CD8+CD57+ T cells (not recorded which) from PBMCs. Receptors were obtained from a human donor with aplastic anemia.

This clonotype was picked up many times. The chain has TRBV5-1 and TRBJ2-5, with D perhaps matching TRBD1 or TRBD2 (5 bases each). The germline V gene encodes CDR1 SGHRS and CDR2 YFSETQ. The CDR3 contains 17 residues. V was clipped by 0 bases and J by 4 bases, with 19 bases between them. This chain's CDR3 is CASSLVGQGVGRETQYF. The CDR3 bases are TGCGCCAGCAGCTTGGTCGGGCAGGGAGTAGGGCGAGAGACCCAGTACTTC.

This clonotype was seen a few times. Without the conserved terminal phenylalanine or tryptophan, this CDR3 likely stems from a read error. The rearrangement links TRBV14 to TRBJ2-1; 9 bases agree with TRBD1. This CDR3 spans 15 amino acids. Looked up from germline, CDR1 is SGHDN and CDR2 is FVKESK. Trimming cost V 4 bases and J 3 bases; bases outside gene matches: 4. CDR3 nucleotides: TGTGCCAGCAGCCGCCCGGGACAGGGCTACAATGAGCAGTTCGTC. Translated: CASSRPGQGYNEQFV.

This clonotype was seen only a few times. V usage is TRBV4-3 and J usage is TRBJ2-3; 7 nucleotides line up with TRBD2. Trimming at V came to 0 bases and at J to 5 bases, leaving 11 bases not matched to a gene. The CDR3 contains 17 residues. Germline V lookup: CDR1 LGHNA, CDR2 YSLEER. CDR3 sequence (DNA): TGCGCCAGCAGCCAAGATTCGTGGGAGGGCCGGGGAGATACGCAGTATTTT. Protein product: CASSQDSWEGRGDTQYF.

This clonotype was observed many times. The V call is TRBV20-1, the J call TRBJ2-2, with D perhaps matching TRBD2 (6 bases). The CDR3 spans 15 residues. CDR1 and CDR2 from the germline V gene are DFQATT and SNEGSKA (reference sequence). The ends were cut back, 2 bases at V and 3 bases at J, with 13 bases in the middle. CDR3 sequence (DNA): TGCAGTGCTAGATCACGGACTACCCACACCGGGGAGCTGTTTTTT. It codes for CSARSRTTHTGELFF.

The chain uses TRBV7-8 and TRBJ1-2, with a weak D call TRBD1 (5 bases). The CDR3 is made up of 15 amino acids. Trimming left V 2 bases short and J 8 bases short, with 18 bases between. Looked up from germline, CDR1 is SGHVS and CDR2 is FQNEAQ. Here the CDR3 DNA reads TGTGCCAGCAGCTTAATCGGGGACGACCCCGGGGGCTACACCTTC. Its translation: CASSLIGDDPGGYTF.

This clonotype was seen repeatedly, ten times or more. The V and J genes are TRBV4-3 and TRBJ2-2; 10 nucleotides agree with TRBD2. This CDR3 is 17 amino acids long. Per the germline V gene, CDR1 is LGHNA and CDR2 is YSLEER. V lost 0 bases and J lost 3; bases outside the gene matches: 4. The CDR3 loop is CASSQETSGTYTGELFF. The CDR3 nucleotides are TGCGCCAGCAGCCAAGAAACTAGCGGGACGTACACCGGGGAGCTGTTTTTT.

The chain links TRBV29-1 to TRBJ2-3; 9 bases match TRBD1. CDR3 length: 13 residues. CDR1 is SQVTM, CDR2 ANQGSEA, per germline. J lost 4 bases, V lost 4 bases, and 3 bases had no gene match. CDR3 coding DNA: TGCAGCGTTGGGGACAGGGAGGCAGATACGCAGTATTTT. Amino acids: CSVGDREADTQYF.

This clonotype appeared a few times. The J gene is TRBJ2-5, the V gene TRBV7-2; D unresolved. Germline V gives CDR1 SGHTA, CDR2 FQGNSA. The CDR3 loop spans 12 amino acids. With 5 bases removed from V and 6 bases from J, the gap between germline ends came to 10 bases. The CDR3 region has the DNA TGTGCCAGCAGCCATGAGCTGAAGACCCAGTACTTC. This encodes CASSHELKTQYF.

Notes on this clonotype: A much larger clonotype is one base distant, so this may be a read error. This is likely a read error, given that the CDR3 carries no conserved phenylalanine or tryptophan at its end. The chain is built from TRBV14 and TRBJ2-7, with D unclear. The germline V gene has CDR1 SGHDN and CDR2 FVKESK. Deletions cut 3 bases from V and 6 bases from J, with 18 bases between. The CDR3 is made up of 15 amino acids. The CDR3, as DNA: TGTGCCAGCAGCCACGAGAAAACCATCTACGTCGAGCAGTACCTC. This sequence encodes CASSHEKTIYVEQYL.

This clonotype was seen a handful of times. J is TRBJ1-1 and V is TRBV6-6; a possible D gene is TRBD1 (6 bases). Germline CDR1 and CDR2: MNHNY and SVGAGI (reference sequence). Trimming pared 6 bases from V and 2 bases from J, leaving 13 bases between. The CDR3 extends over 14 amino acids. The CDR3 loop is CASRFDRFNTEAFF. The CDR3 nucleotides are TGTGCCAGCAGGTTTGACAGGTTCAACACTGAAGCTTTCTTT.

The rearrangement uses TRBV19 and TRBJ1-2, with D perhaps matching TRBD1 (5 bases). Germline CDR1 LNHDA, CDR2 SQIVND (reference sequence). The CDR3 totals 12 residues. This CDR3 is CAAGVGPGGYTF. CDR3 bases: TGTGCTGCGGGGGTGGGGCCGGGTGGCTACACCTTC.

The CDR3 spells CASSEERDNEQFF. DNA of the CDR3: TGTGCCAGCAGTGAAGAACGGGACAATGAGCAGTTCTTC. The V gene is TRBV2, the J gene TRBJ2-1; unclear D gene. In germline, CDR1 is SNHLY, CDR2 FYNNEI. This CDR3 contains 13 residues. Between the trimmed V and J ends, which lost 1 base and 5 bases, there was a span of 6 bases.

In regard to this clonotype: One junction end disagrees with the germline gene, perhaps due to a read error. The genes are TRBV13 and TRBJ2-3, with 15 bases fitting TRBD2. The CDR3 consists of 18 residues. Germline V gene data show CDR1 as PRHDT and CDR2 as FYEKMQ (reference sequence). In DNA form, the CDR3 reads TGTGCCAGCAGCCCCGGACTAGCGGGGGGGCCGGGGGCAGATACGCGGTATTTT. It encodes CASSPGLAGGPGADTRYF.

This clonotype was observed at least ten times. The chain uses TRBV19 and TRBJ1-1; the D is unclear. V lost 6 bases and J 3 bases, leaving 14 bases between the germline ends. CDR3 length equals 14 residues. Germline CDR1 LNHDA, CDR2 SQIVND (reference sequence). As DNA, the CDR3 is TGTGCCAGTAGCACCTATGACGGTTACACTGAAGCTTTCTTT. Protein product: CASSTYDGYTEAFF.

The sample holds a few counts of this clonotype. The germline gene is not matched at one end of the junction; a read error may be the cause. The chain joins TRBV10-3 to TRBJ1-1, with 10 bases matching TRBD1. Germline CDR1 is ENHRY and CDR2 is SYGVKD. There are 15 residues in the CDR3. The CDR3: CASSERQGAVTEAFF. CDR3 coding DNA: TGTGCCAGCAGTGAGCGACAGGGGGCAGTGACTGAAGCTTTCTTT.

Comments on this clonotype: One junction end disagrees with the germline gene, perhaps due to a read error. The chain joins TRBV2 to TRBJ1-1; 9 bases align to TRBD1. This CDR3 spans 12 amino acids. Germline V lookup: CDR1 SNHLY, CDR2 FYNNEI. This chain's CDR3 is CASNERQGVAFF. CDR3 in DNA: TGTGCCAGCAATGAAAGACAGGGGGTGGCTTTCTTT.

In its sample, this clonotype was seen a few times. The chain has TRBV29-1 and TRBJ2-7; TRBD2 aligns across 15 bases. CDR3 length equals 15 residues. CDR1 is SQVTM and CDR2 is ANQGSEA in the germline V gene. The V segment lost 7 bases and the J segment 4 bases; nucleotides outside the gene matches: 8. CDR3 in amino acids: CSAEGLAGGPYEQYF. The CDR3 DNA follows: TGCAGCGCCGAAGGACTAGCGGGAGGGCCGTACGAGCAGTACTTC.

To note about this clonotype: At one end the junction does not follow the germline gene, possibly because of a read error. The chain uses TRBV3-1 and TRBJ2-2; TRBD1 aligns across 8 bases. Germline V gene sequence: CDR1 LGHDT, CDR2 YNNKEL (reference sequence). The length of the CDR3 is 17 residues. The CDR3 region has the DNA TGTGCCAGCACCAACCCCAAGACAGGGGCGAAAACCGGGGAGCTGTTTTTT. It specifies CASTNPKTGAKTGELFF.

V gene TRBV6-1 combines with J gene TRBJ2-1; 12 bases are a match to TRBD2. Looked up from germline, CDR1 is MNHNS and CDR2 is SASEGT. The CDR3 runs 15 residues. The trim removed 6 bases at V and 3 bases at J, leaving 3 bases unmatched. The CDR3 loop is CASSLLAGGYNEQFF. The CDR3 DNA follows: TGTGCCAGCAGCCTACTAGCGGGGGGCTACAATGAGCAGTTCTTC.

This clonotype was observed a few times. J is TRBJ1-2 and V is TRBV29-1; 8 bases fit TRBD1. CDR3 length: 14 residues. J lost 8 bases, V lost 1 base, and 9 bases had no gene match. In germline, CDR1 is SQVTM, CDR2 ANQGSEA. The CDR3, as DNA: TGCAGCGTTGAAGGACCGGACAGGGATGGGGGCTACACCTTC. Its translation: CSVEGPDRDGGYTF.